This T cell receptor beta chain was obtained from a study of beta chain features in type 1 diabetes. The study's findings and limits: With patients and controls alike, PCR might favor shorter templates to an equal degree. A moderate, significant TCRB CDR3 shortening appeared in type 1 diabetes across four CD4+ subsets.

This clone was recorded a few times. The target antigen is unknown. Trimming at V came to 2 bases and at J to 3 bases, leaving 2 bases not matched to a gene. Per the germline V gene, CDR1 is SGDLS and CDR2 is YYNGEE. This CDR3 region has 14 residues. Since all of the isolated RNA was reverse transcribed, expressed TCRB transcripts were what got sequenced. Only in-frame clones appear in the TCRdb table, and some are missing; sequencing was by immunoSEQ multiplex PCR. The repertoire holds 130,000 to 150,000 clones, with about an eighth as singletons. The receptor comes from a young man with type 1 diabetes. V usage is TRBV9 and J usage is TRBJ1-1; 9 nucleotides agree with TRBD1. The sequencing sample was made of central memory CD4+ T cells from blood. The CDR3 protein is CASSVTGGDTEAFF. The DNA for the CDR3 is TGTGCCAGCAGCGTGACAGGGGGGGACACTGAAGCTTTCTTT.